This T cell receptor (beta chain) came from a study of Graves' ophthalmopathy and Graves' hyperthyroidism. Across the whole study: Peripheral blood was gathered at first diagnosis, ahead of any treatment whatsoever.

This clonotype has at least ten counts. No antigen is known for it. For repertoire sequencing, the TCR beta CDR3 regions were amplified from RNA transcripts. An initial RT-PCR round employing HTBI primers preceded a second-round multiplex PCR. TCRdb independently ran MiXCR on the multiplex PCR reads; one entry per CDR3 protein. The sample lists 600,000 to 700,000 distinct CDR3 sequences, more than 40% occurring once. Study-wide findings and caveats: Blood also held most thyroid clonotypes expanded above 0.001 frequency.

This receptor was identified in an adult man with Graves' ophthalmopathy. Sample: peripheral blood.

CDR3 DNA sequence: TGTGCCAGCAGGGGAGGACAGAATTCACCCCTCCACTTT. It is translated as CASRGGQNSPLHF. This chain joins TRBV12-3 or TRBV12-4 and TRBJ1-6; TRBD1 is a possible D gene (6 bases). The ends were cut back, 6 bases at V and 7 bases at J, with 10 bases in the middle. This CDR3 has 13 amino acids.